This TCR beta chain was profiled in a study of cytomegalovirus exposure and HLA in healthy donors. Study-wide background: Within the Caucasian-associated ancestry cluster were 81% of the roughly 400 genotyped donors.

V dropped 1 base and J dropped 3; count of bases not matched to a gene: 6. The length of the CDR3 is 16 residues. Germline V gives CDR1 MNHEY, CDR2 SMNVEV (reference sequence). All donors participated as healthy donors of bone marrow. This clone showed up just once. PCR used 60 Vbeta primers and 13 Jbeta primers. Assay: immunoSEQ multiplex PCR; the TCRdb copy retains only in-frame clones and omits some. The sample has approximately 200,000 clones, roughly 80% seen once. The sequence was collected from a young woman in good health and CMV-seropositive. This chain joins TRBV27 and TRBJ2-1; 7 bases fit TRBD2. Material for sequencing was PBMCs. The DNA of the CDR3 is TGTGCCAGCAGTTTATTCGTCCTAGCGGACTACAATGAGCAGTTCTTC. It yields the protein CASSLFVLADYNEQFF.